A selection of T cell receptor beta chains follows, all from one sample in a study of blood T cell repertoires in COVID-19. Profiling relied on immunoSEQ multiplex PCR, and the TCRdb table lists in-frame clones only, not all of them. This sample has 150,000 to 200,000 clones; about 72% occur once, and the top ten carry roughly 17%. The source material was PBMCs or T cells enriched from blood (not recorded which). These receptors were obtained from a woman aged 50 to 65 who had recovered from COVID-19. CDR3s include the opening cysteine and the closing phenylalanine or tryptophan. The order of the fields is D gene, clone size, J gene, V gene, CDR3 protein, CDR3 DNA. A D gene is named only where the DNA matches it firmly. Size is omitted from some rows. Given values are once, few, many or a class for expanded clones.

D: NA
size: NA
J: TRBJ2-3
V: TRBV28
CDR3: CASSSPGTDTQYF
DNA: TGTGCCAGCAGCTCACCAGGGACAGATACGCAGTATTTT

D: TRBD2
size: NA
J: TRBJ2-7
V: TRBV13
CDR3: CASSRRISGRGDEQYF
DNA: TGTGCCAGCAGCCGACGAATTAGCGGGAGAGGTGACGAGCAGTACTTC

D: TRBD1
size: NA
J: TRBJ2-2
V: TRBV11-2
CDR3: CASSPWPGQITGELFF
DNA: TGTGCCAGCAGCCCCTGGCCGGGACAGATAACCGGGGAGCTGTTTTTT

D: TRBD2
size: NA
J: TRBJ2-1
V: TRBV7-8
CDR3: CASSLASSSGISSYNEQFF
DNA: TGTGCCAGCAGCTTAGCCTCCTCTAGCGGGATTAGCTCCTACAATGAGCAGTTCTTC

D: NA
size: NA
J: TRBJ2-1
V: TRBV4-1
CDR3: CASSQDIGWNEQFF
DNA: TGCGCCAGCAGCCAAGATATCGGGTGGAATGAGCAGTTCTTC

D: TRBD1
size: NA
J: TRBJ2-3
V: TRBV5-4
CDR3: CASSLGRGTGLVRTDTQYF
DNA: TGTGCCAGCAGCTTGGGAAGGGGGACAGGGTTGGTGCGCACAGATACGCAGTATTTT

D: NA
size: NA
J: TRBJ2-4
V: TRBV18
CDR3: CASSPMSENIQYF
DNA: TGTGCCAGCTCACCAATGTCGGAAAACATTCAGTACTTC

D: NA
size: NA
J: TRBJ1-1
V: TRBV12-3/TRBV12-4
CDR3: CASSRTVNTEAFF
DNA: TGTGCCAGCAGCCGGACAGTGAACACTGAAGCTTTCTTT

D: NA
size: NA
J: TRBJ2-3
V: TRBV11-2
CDR3: CASSHTQNTDTQYF
DNA: TGTGCCAGCAGCCACACACAGAACACAGATACGCAGTATTTT

D: TRBD2
size: NA
J: TRBJ2-7
V: TRBV10-1
CDR3: CASSPGLANEQYF
DNA: TGCGCCAGCAGTCCGGGACTAGCGAACGAGCAGTACTTC

D: NA
size: NA
J: TRBJ2-7
V: TRBV19
CDR3: CASSIGEGELEQYF
DNA: TGTGCCAGTAGTATCGGGGAGGGGGAATTGGAGCAGTACTTC

D: NA
size: NA
J: TRBJ1-5
V: TRBV4-1
CDR3: CASSQEDRHNQPQHF
DNA: TGCGCCAGCAGCCAAGAAGACAGGCACAATCAGCCCCAGCATTTT

D: NA
size: NA
J: TRBJ2-1
V: TRBV29-1
CDR3: CSAATSFEQFF
DNA: TGCAGCGCCGCCACTAGCTTTGAGCAGTTCTTC

D: NA
size: NA
J: TRBJ2-2
V: TRBV5-6
CDR3: CASSSRGVGELFF
DNA: TGTGCCAGCAGCTCCAGGGGGGTAGGGGAGCTGTTTTTT

D: TRBD1
size: NA
J: TRBJ1-2
V: TRBV7-3
CDR3: CASSLTAGGGYTF
DNA: TGTGCCAGCAGCTTAACTGCAGGGGGCGGCTACACCTTC

D: TRBD2
size: NA
J: TRBJ2-1
V: TRBV15
CDR3: CATSLAGASYNEQFF
DNA: TGTGCCACCAGCTTGGCGGGAGCGTCCTACAATGAGCAGTTCTTC

D: TRBD1
size: NA
J: TRBJ2-2
V: TRBV4-1
CDR3: CASSQGQGALTGELFF
DNA: TGCGCCAGCAGCCAGGGGCAGGGGGCGTTAACCGGGGAGCTGTTTTTT

D: TRBD2
size: few
J: TRBJ2-1
V: TRBV9
CDR3: CASSVLSSVSGSYNEQFF
DNA: TGTGCCAGCAGCGTATTGTCTTCAGTGAGCGGGAGCTACAATGAGCAGTTCTTC

D: NA
size: NA
J: TRBJ1-4
V: TRBV30
CDR3: CAWRAQGAPFEKLFF
DNA: TGTGCCTGGAGGGCACAGGGAGCTCCTTTTGAAAAACTGTTTTTT

D: NA
size: NA
J: TRBJ2-3
V: TRBV19
CDR3: CASFGNLGGGESDTQYF
DNA: TGTGCCAGTTTTGGGAACTTAGGCGGAGGTGAATCAGATACGCAGTATTTT

D: NA
size: NA
J: TRBJ2-7
V: TRBV5-8
CDR3: CASSYRDNTYEQYF
DNA: TGTGCCAGCAGCTATCGGGACAACACCTACGAGCAGTACTTC

D: NA
size: NA
J: TRBJ2-2
V: TRBV7-3
CDR3: CASSLGSGAAAGELFF
DNA: TGTGCCAGCAGCTTAGGGTCTGGAGCGGCCGCCGGGGAGCTGTTTTTT

D: TRBD2
size: NA
J: TRBJ2-7
V: TRBV7-8
CDR3: CASSQGLAGSPPHF
DNA: TGTGCCAGCAGCCAAGGACTAGCGGGCTCCCCCCCACACTTC

D: TRBD1
size: few
J: TRBJ2-1
V: TRBV5-1
CDR3: CASSWIPGQGYNEQFF
DNA: TGCGCCAGCAGCTGGATACCGGGACAGGGCTACAATGAGCAGTTCTTC

D: NA
size: NA
J: TRBJ1-4
V: TRBV28
CDR3: CASSRQGYEKLFF
DNA: TGTGCCAGCAGCCGCCAGGGTTATGAAAAACTGTTTTTT

D: TRBD2
size: once
J: TRBJ2-5
V: TRBV14
CDR3: CASSQNGGTPQETQYF
DNA: TGTGCCAGCAGCCAAAACGGGGGGACTCCACAAGAGACCCAGTACTTC

D: NA
size: NA
J: TRBJ2-3
V: TRBV6-6
CDR3: CASSNSETSTDTQYF
DNA: TGTGCCAGCAGTAATAGCGAGACTAGCACAGATACGCAGTATTTT

D: NA
size: NA
J: TRBJ2-5
V: TRBV5-1
CDR3: CASSLNSQETQYF
DNA: TGCGCCAGCAGCTTGAACTCGCAAGAGACCCAGTACTTC

D: NA
size: NA
J: TRBJ1-2
V: TRBV27
CDR3: CASSSPGTNYGYTF
DNA: TGTGCCAGCAGTTCCCCCGGGACTAACTATGGCTACACCTTC

D: NA
size: NA
J: TRBJ1-3
V: TRBV7-2
CDR3: CASSPGTTGNTIYF
DNA: TGTGCCAGCAGTCCAGGTACCACTGGAAACACCATATATTTT

D: NA
size: NA
J: TRBJ1-1
V: TRBV7-9
CDR3: CASSLGGETEAFF
DNA: TGTGCCAGCAGCTTAGGGGGGGAAACTGAAGCTTTCTTT

D: TRBD1
size: NA
J: TRBJ2-5
V: TRBV3-1/TRBV3-2
CDR3: CASRTGALETQYF
DNA: TGTGCCAGCAGGACAGGGGCCCTAGAGACCCAGTACTTC

D: TRBD1
size: NA
J: TRBJ2-7
V: TRBV7-9
CDR3: CASSLGDRGYEQYF
DNA: TGTGCCAGCAGCCTCGGGGACAGGGGCTACGAGCAGTACTTC

D: TRBD1
size: many
J: TRBJ2-7
V: TRBV5-1
CDR3: CASSSGQGTYEQYF
DNA: TGCGCCAGCAGCTCAGGACAGGGGACTTACGAGCAGTACTTC

D: NA
size: NA
J: TRBJ2-1
V: TRBV5-1
CDR3: CASSVTSNNEQFF
DNA: TGCGCCAGCAGCGTCACTAGTAACAATGAGCAGTTCTTC

D: NA
size: NA
J: TRBJ1-6
V: TRBV4-3
CDR3: CASSQTVGQNSPLHF
DNA: TGCGCCAGCAGCCAAACGGTCGGACAGAATTCACCCCTCCACTTT

D: TRBD1
size: few
J: TRBJ1-5
V: TRBV29-1
CDR3: CSVDDGTGGPNQPQHF
DNA: TGCAGCGTTGATGACGGGACAGGGGGCCCCAATCAGCCCCAGCATTTT

D: NA
size: NA
J: TRBJ1-1
V: TRBV27
CDR3: CASTGGPRRTEAFF
DNA: TGTGCCAGCACCGGGGGGCCTCGGAGGACTGAAGCTTTCTTT

D: TRBD2
size: NA
J: TRBJ2-1
V: TRBV10-3
CDR3: CAISEFGSGKIDEQFF
DNA: TGTGCCATCAGTGAGTTTGGTAGCGGGAAGATCGATGAGCAGTTCTTC

D: TRBD1
size: NA
J: TRBJ2-7
V: TRBV5-8
CDR3: CASRLGQGISYEQYF
DNA: TGTGCCAGCCGCCTGGGACAGGGGATCTCCTACGAGCAGTACTTC

D: TRBD2
size: NA
J: TRBJ2-3
V: TRBV23-1
CDR3: CASSPLLAGGPGTDTQYF
DNA: TGCGCCAGCAGTCCCCTACTAGCGGGAGGGCCTGGAACAGATACGCAGTATTTT

D: NA
size: few
J: TRBJ1-2
V: TRBV3-1/TRBV3-2
CDR3: CASSRQTNYGYTF
DNA: TGTGCCAGCAGCCGGCAGACTAACTATGGCTACACCTTC

D: NA
size: once
J: TRBJ1-2
V: TRBV3-1/TRBV3-2
CDR3: CASSQDPGSNYGYTF
DNA: TGTGCCAGCAGCCAAGACCCGGGTTCTAACTATGGCTACACCTTC

D: TRBD2
size: NA
J: TRBJ2-3
V: TRBV3-1/TRBV3-2
CDR3: CASSHRLAGLSDTQYF
DNA: TGTGCCAGCAGCCATAGACTAGCGGGACTCTCAGATACGCAGTATTTT

D: TRBD1
size: NA
J: TRBJ1-1
V: TRBV28
CDR3: CASSSTGVSEAFF
DNA: TGTGCCAGCAGTTCCACAGGGGTCTCTGAAGCTTTCTTT

D: TRBD1
size: NA
J: TRBJ1-5
V: TRBV7-8
CDR3: CASSLGTGGFQPQHF
DNA: TGTGCCAGCAGCTTAGGGACAGGGGGCTTCCAGCCCCAGCATTTT

D: TRBD1
size: NA
J: TRBJ1-2
V: TRBV7-2
CDR3: CASSLEGTGGAGGYTF
DNA: TGTGCCAGCAGCTTGGAAGGGACAGGGGGCGCCGGTGGCTACACCTTC

D: NA
size: NA
J: TRBJ1-2
V: TRBV6-5
CDR3: CASSAQGNYGYTF
DNA: TGTGCCAGCAGCGCTCAGGGGAACTATGGCTACACCTTC